This TCR beta chain was identified in a study of cytomegalovirus exposure and HLA in healthy donors. Study-level findings and limits: Accurate prediction of HLA-A and HLA-B alleles (for most subjects) was reportedly achieved from TCR beta sequences. Highest at DRB1 and lowest at HLA-C, TCR association rates differed among HLA loci in a later analysis. Donor immune exposure was known only as CMV serostatus.

Germline assignment: CDR1 MRHNA and CDR2 SNTAGT. CDR3 size: 13 residues. The ends were cut back, 6 bases at V and 2 bases at J, with 9 bases in the middle. 60 Vbeta and 13 Jbeta primers were used in PCR. Libraries were prepared by immunoSEQ multiplex PCR; TCRdb keeps only in-frame clonotypes and omits some of them. The sample has 150,000 to 250,000 clones; about 82% are singletons. Notes on this clone: Its cognate antigen is unknown.

V is TRBV6-4 and J is TRBJ2-3; D unresolved. The clonotype was recovered from a woman aged 45-60 years in good health and CMV-seronegative. The sequenced sample was PBMCs. The CDR3 DNA reads TGTGCCAGCAGACGAGCACCCACAGATACGCAGTATTTT. Amino acids: CASRRAPTDTQYF.